This is a list of T cell receptor beta chains from one sample in a study of blood T cell repertoires in COVID-19. Some clones are missing from TCRdb's copy, which holds only in-frame ones; the method was immunoSEQ multiplex PCR. This sample yields about 360,000 clones, of which roughly 86% are seen a single time; around 3% belongs to the top ten. The sequencing input was peripheral blood. These receptors were obtained from a human donor in a cohort sampled during active COVID-19. The CDR3 runs from the conserved cysteine through the conserved F or W. D genes are given only for firm matches. Rows give clone size only sometimes, using once, few, many, or a class for an expanded clone.

J: TRBJ2-3; size: -; V: TRBV7-2; length: 18; D: TRBD2; CDR3: CASSERRRLAGVAGTQYF; DNA: TGTGCCAGCAGCGAGAGGAGGCGGCTAGCGGGGGTGGCGGGTACGCAGTATTTT
J: TRBJ1-1; size: -; V: TRBV21-1; length: 16; D: -; CDR3: CASSSSGTGVNTEAFF; DNA: TGTGCCAGCAGCAGCTCCGGGACAGGGGTGAACACTGAAGCTTTCTTT
J: TRBJ2-7; size: -; V: TRBV6-2/TRBV6-3; length: 15; D: TRBD2; CDR3: CASSPEAGSHYEQYF; DNA: TGTGCCAGCAGTCCGGAAGCGGGAAGCCACTACGAGCAGTACTTC
J: TRBJ2-7; size: -; V: TRBV6-5; length: 14; D: TRBD2; CDR3: CASSYLAGRDEQYF; DNA: TGTGCCAGCAGTTACCTAGCGGGGAGGGACGAGCAGTACTTC
J: TRBJ2-7; size: -; V: TRBV30; length: 14; D: TRBD1; CDR3: CAWRMGQGFYEQYF; DNA: TGTGCCTGGAGAATGGGACAGGGTTTCTACGAGCAGTACTTC
J: TRBJ2-3; size: -; V: TRBV19; length: 16; D: TRBD1; CDR3: CASSTRGQGVVDTQYF; DNA: TGTGCCAGTAGTACCCGTGGACAGGGGGTGGTAGATACGCAGTATTTT
J: TRBJ2-7; size: -; V: TRBV10-3; length: 18; D: TRBD2; CDR3: CAISFSTSGSRSPYEQYF; DNA: TGTGCCATCAGTTTTTCCACTAGCGGGAGCCGTTCCCCCTACGAGCAGTACTTC
J: TRBJ1-1; size: -; V: TRBV12-3/TRBV12-4; length: 13; D: -; CDR3: CASSFRENTEAFF; DNA: TGTGCCAGCAGTTTCCGGGAGAACACTGAAGCTTTCTTT
J: TRBJ2-3; size: -; V: TRBV7-9; length: 15; D: TRBD1; CDR3: CASSHDRGPPGTQYF; DNA: TGTGCCAGCAGCCACGACAGGGGCCCCCCTGGTACGCAGTATTTT
J: TRBJ2-1; size: -; V: TRBV5-6; length: 15; D: TRBD1; CDR3: CASSFDRGPYNEQFF; DNA: TGTGCCAGCAGCTTTGACAGGGGGCCTTACAATGAGCAGTTCTTC
J: TRBJ1-2; size: -; V: TRBV28; length: 12; D: -; CDR3: CASSLGSGRYTF; DNA: TGTGCCAGCAGTTTAGGGAGCGGACGCTACACCTTC
J: TRBJ2-1; size: -; V: TRBV7-3; length: 15; D: TRBD2; CDR3: CASSLIGDSGNEQFF; DNA: TGTGCCAGCAGCTTAATTGGAGATAGCGGGAATGAGCAGTTCTTC
J: TRBJ1-6; size: -; V: TRBV5-4; length: 15; D: -; CDR3: CASTRGGPNNSPLHF; DNA: TGTGCCAGCACCCGGGGGGGCCCGAATAATTCACCCCTCCACTTT
J: TRBJ2-3; size: -; V: TRBV7-2; length: 12; D: -; CDR3: CASTNRGDTQYF; DNA: TGTGCCAGCACAAACCGGGGGGATACGCAGTATTTT
J: TRBJ2-7; size: -; V: TRBV9; length: 18; D: TRBD2; CDR3: CASSAALAGGPNPYEQYF; DNA: TGTGCCAGCAGCGCGGCCTTAGCGGGAGGGCCGAATCCCTACGAGCAGTACTTC
J: TRBJ1-2; size: -; V: TRBV6-5; length: 13; D: -; CDR3: CASSGRTVYGYTF; DNA: TGTGCCAGCAGCGGACGGACAGTCTATGGCTACACCTTC
J: TRBJ2-2; size: few; V: TRBV7-8; length: 16; D: TRBD1; CDR3: CASSIGTGEDTGELFF; DNA: TGTGCCAGCAGCATCGGGACAGGGGAGGACACCGGGGAGCTGTTTTTT
J: TRBJ2-7; size: -; V: TRBV7-8; length: 17; D: TRBD1; CDR3: CASSLEAGQGSTYEQYF; DNA: TGTGCCAGCAGCTTAGAAGCCGGACAGGGTTCGACCTACGAGCAGTACTTC
J: TRBJ1-2; size: -; V: TRBV12-3/TRBV12-4; length: 13; D: -; CDR3: CASSSRGDYGYTF; DNA: TGTGCCAGCAGTAGCAGGGGTGACTATGGCTACACCTTC
J: TRBJ2-5; size: -; V: TRBV5-1; length: 12; D: TRBD2; CDR3: CASSWGEGTQYF; DNA: TGCGCCAGCAGCTGGGGGGAGGGGACCCAGTACTTC
J: TRBJ2-7; size: few; V: TRBV7-9; length: 14; D: -; CDR3: CASSPQAISDEQYF; DNA: TGTGCCAGCAGCCCGCAAGCGATATCGGACGAGCAGTACTTC